This T cell receptor (beta chain) was sequenced in a study of cytomegalovirus exposure and HLA in healthy donors. Study-level background: Caucasian-associated ancestry cluster membership applied to about four fifths of several hundred genotyped donors.

PCR was performed using 60 Vbeta and 13 Jbeta primers. Here immunoSEQ multiplex PCR was the method, and the copy in TCRdb shows in-frame clones only, minus some. The sample shows roughly 150,000 clones, 76% of them seen only once. V trimming: 1 base; J trimming: 6 bases; junction bases outside the gene matches: 2. CDR3 size: 13 residues. Germline V CDR1 and CDR2: GTSNPN, SVGIG (reference sequence). Study-wide findings and caveats: TCR sequences were mostly rare, though some public TCRs occurred in many donors. Several of the most significant clusters were apparently associated with common viral pathogens in a later analysis. The HLA-A and HLA-B alleles of most subjects were reportedly predicted accurately from TCR beta sequences.

Comments on this clone: Its antigen is not known.

The sample was PBMCs. This clonotype was sampled from a woman aged 40 to 50 in good health and CMV-seronegative. The chain uses TRBV30 and TRBJ1-5; 8 positions match TRBD1. CDR3 amino acids: CAWSADRVQPQHF. The CDR3 nucleotides read TGTGCCTGGAGTGCGGACAGGGTTCAGCCCCAGCATTTT.